This TCR beta chain originates from a study of OX40 agonist ivuxolimab in advanced cancers. The germline CDR1 and CDR2 sequences are LNHDA and SQIVND (reference sequence). This CDR3 comprises 15 residues. V was trimmed by 5 bases and J by 6 bases, leaving 17 bases between them. Only in-frame clones appear in the TCRdb table, and some are missing; sequencing was by immunoSEQ multiplex PCR. The sample shows 70,000 to 100,000 clones, approximately 90% of them seen only once. Worth noting for this clone: Its antigen remains unidentified.

Broader study findings: Low clonal expansion, among the lowest seen, marked partial responders at 0.1-3.0 mg/kg. Relative to CD4+, CD8+ T cells held more expanded clones on average.

Source: CD4+ or CD8+ T cells sorted from blood, taken in a trial of the OX40 agonist ivuxolimab. The chain employs TRBV19 and TRBJ1-5; D call uncertain. The receptor's source is an adult with an advanced solid tumor such as melanoma, head and neck, liver or kidney cancer. The CDR3: CASSPGRDLVQPQHF. The CDR3 nucleotides are TGTGCCAGTAGTCCCGGGCGGGATTTGGTTCAGCCCCAGCATTTT.